This TCR beta chain was captured by sequencing in a study of blood T cell repertoires in COVID-19. In the study overall: T cells, B-cell-depleted T cells, or PBMCs provided the cDNA or gDNA that served as material.

Germline V gene data show CDR1 as SGHVS and CDR2 as FNYEAQ. This CDR3 contains 13 residues. The V end lost 4 bases, the J end lost 4 bases, and 9 bases lay between the germline ends. The repertoire was sequenced with immunoSEQ multiplex PCR; TCRdb's copy has only in-frame clones and lacks some. The table lists over 100,000 clones, over 80% of them singletons. What was sequenced was peripheral blood. The gene calls are TRBV7-6 and TRBJ2-3, with D possibly TRBD1 on 6 matching bases. The TCR sequence derives from a woman aged 60-75 years with acute or convalescent COVID-19. The CDR3 nucleotides are TGTGCCAGCAGCTCACAGGGATCAGATACGCAGTATTTT. Protein sequence: CASSSQGSDTQYF.